The 4 T cell receptor beta chains below were found in one sample sequenced in a study of cytomegalovirus exposure and HLA in healthy donors. This PCR relied on a set of 60 Vbeta primers and 13 Jbeta primers. TCRdb keeps only in-frame clones here, not all; method: immunoSEQ multiplex PCR. There are roughly 100,000 clones in the sample; around 10% occur only once, and 5% to 5.5% lies in the top ten. Material: PBMCs. The receptors shown here come from a man in his fifties in good health and CMV-seropositive.

The chain joins TRBV27 to TRBJ2-7, with 9 bases fitting TRBD1. The germline gives CDR1 MNHEY, CDR2 SMNVEV (reference sequence). V shed 2 bases, J shed 2 bases, and the junction held 7 bases outside the gene matches. The CDR3 contains 16 residues. CDR3 sequence reads: CASSLMGDRATYEQYF. The CDR3, as DNA: TGTGCCAGCAGTTTAATGGGGGACAGGGCAACCTACGAGCAGTACTTC.

The genes are TRBV5-8 and TRBJ1-4; D not resolved. The germline V gene encodes CDR1 SGHTS and CDR2 YDEGEE. Trimming cost V 0 bases and J 4 bases, with 13 bases left between them. The CDR3 length is 16 residues. CDR3 in DNA: TGTGCCAGCAGCTTGGCCCCCCGGAGCTATAATGAAAAACTGTTTTTT. As protein: CASSLAPRSYNEKLFF. Full variable domain (rest looked up from reference TRBV5-8 and TRBJ1-4): EAGVTQSPTHLIKTRGQQATLRCSPISGHTSVYWYQQALGLGLQFLLWYDEGEERNRGNFPPRFSGRQFPNYSSELNVNALELEDSALYLCASSLAPRSYNEKLFFGSGTQLSVL.

The rearrangement links TRBV5-4 to TRBJ1-6; no clear D gene. This CDR3 has 15 amino acids. CDR1 and CDR2 from the germline V gene are SGHNT and YYREEE (reference sequence). V was pared by 4 bases and J by 6 bases, with 14 bases between. CDR3 sequence: CASSPGPAGNSPLHF. As DNA, the CDR3 is TGTGCCAGCAGCCCAGGACCGGCGGGTAATTCACCCCTCCACTTT.

This clone was observed a handful of times. V and J are TRBV5-6 and TRBJ2-5, with 7 bases that match TRBD2. J gave up 3 bases and V 6 bases, and 11 bases lay outside the gene matches. Germline assignment: CDR1 SGHDT and CDR2 YYEEEE. There are 15 residues in the CDR3. The CDR3 DNA sequence: TGTGCCAGCACCCCTCGATGGGGGAGGGAAGAGACCCAGTACTTC. Translating it yields CASTPRWGREETQYF.